These 18 T cell receptor beta chains originate from one sample sequenced in a study of shared clonotypes between healthy human individuals. Some clones are missing from TCRdb's copy, which holds only in-frame ones; the method was immunoSEQ multiplex PCR. The data contain about 1 million clones, 65% to 75% of them singletons. Sequenced material: memory CD4+ T cells sorted from blood. Indicated subset: CD45RA-negative fraction. These receptors came from a man younger than 30 in good health.

J is TRBJ1-2 and V is TRBV5-1, with 10 positions matching TRBD1. Per germline, CDR1 SGHRS and CDR2 YFSETQ. With 3 bases clipped from V and 8 bases from J, the junction kept 10 bases outside the gene matches. This CDR3 is 15 amino acids long. The CDR3: CASSSNSGTGVGYTF. CDR3 DNA sequence: TGCGCCAGCAGCTCGAATTCCGGGACAGGGGTCGGCTACACCTTC. The complete variable domain, with remaining parts taken from reference TRBV5-1 and TRBJ1-2, reads KAGVTQTPRYLIKTRGQQVTLSCSPISGHRSVSWYQQTPGQGLQFLFEYFSETQRNKGNFPGRFSGRQFSNSRSEMNVSTLELGDSALYLCASSSNSGTGVGYTFGSGTRLTVV.

J is TRBJ1-1 and V is TRBV7-2, with a tentative D call TRBD1 (5 bases). V was shortened by 7 bases and J by 5 bases, with 17 bases between the two germline ends. The CDR3 has 14 amino acids. Germline CDR1 reads SGHTA; CDR2 reads FQGNSA. The CDR3 is CASTAVEGRTEAFF. CDR3 DNA sequence: TGTGCCAGCACCGCCGTCGAGGGGAGAACTGAAGCTTTCTTT.

The chain has TRBV6-6 and TRBJ1-6; 7 nucleotides align to TRBD1. This CDR3 is built from 16 residues. V shed 6 bases and J 2 bases; nucleotides not matched to a gene: 7. Looked up from germline, CDR1 is MNHNY and CDR2 is SVGAGI (reference sequence). CDR3 loop: CASRQTGETYNSPLHF. DNA of the CDR3: TGTGCCAGCAGACAAACAGGGGAGACCTATAATTCACCCCTCCACTTT.

The chain is built from TRBV12-5 and TRBJ2-3, with TRBD2 matching over 8 bases. Germline V gene data show CDR1 as LGHNT and CDR2 as FRNRAP. The V segment lost 1 base and the J segment 5 bases; nucleotides outside the gene matches: 5. The CDR3 covers 15 residues. The CDR3 region is CASGLAGLGRDTQYF. The CDR3, as DNA: TGTGCTAGTGGTTTGGCGGGACTAGGGAGAGATACGCAGTATTTT.

The chain's CDR3 is CASSLVASTNTGELFF. CDR3 nucleotide sequence: TGTGCCAGCAGCTTGGTGGCCAGTACGAACACCGGGGAGCTGTTTTTT. The rearrangement links TRBV5-4 to TRBJ2-2; D is uncertain. The length of the CDR3 is 16 residues. V shed 0 bases and J shed 0 bases, with 9 bases lying between them. The germline CDR1 and CDR2 sequences are SGHNT and YYREEE (reference sequence).

As concerns this clone: The same CDR3 is also encoded by other DNA sequences in this sample. The rearrangement uses TRBV19 and TRBJ2-5, with 7 bases lining up with TRBD1. CDR3 length equals 15 residues. Trimming cost V 1 base and J 0 bases; bases outside gene matches: 2. The germline V gene encodes CDR1 LNHDA and CDR2 SQIVND (reference sequence). As DNA, the CDR3 is TGTGCCAGTAGTATAGGAGGGACAGACCAAGAGACCCAGTACTTC. As protein: CASSIGGTDQETQYF.

The V gene is TRBV27, the J gene TRBJ2-5, with D tentatively TRBD2 (5 bases). In germline, CDR1 is MNHEY, CDR2 SMNVEV (reference sequence). The CDR3 covers 17 residues. Between the trimmed V and J ends, which lost 5 bases and 5 bases, there was a span of 24 bases. CDR3 in amino acids: CASSGSLRLNGRETQYF. The CDR3 DNA reads TGTGCCAGCAGTGGAAGCCTGAGACTAAATGGGCGGGAGACCCAGTACTTC.

In its sample, this clone was seen once. The chain joins TRBV5-1 to TRBJ1-2; 8 nucleotides align to TRBD1. Germline CDR1 is SGHRS and CDR2 is YFSETQ. V dropped 0 bases and J dropped 4; count of bases not matched to a gene: 8. The CDR3 is 16 amino acids. CDR3 DNA sequence: TGCGCCAGCAGCTTGGAAAGGGGGACAGGTTCCTATGGCTACACCTTC. Protein: CASSLERGTGSYGYTF.

V gene TRBV10-3 combines with J gene TRBJ2-7; tentatively, D is TRBD2 (5 bases). V was shortened by 3 bases and J by 7 bases, with 7 bases between the two germline ends. This CDR3 comprises 11 residues. The germline V gene has CDR1 ENHRY and CDR2 SYGVKD. The CDR3 coding sequence is TGTGCCATCAGTGAACCGGGAGAGCAGTACTTC. It specifies CAISEPGEQYF.

The gene calls are TRBV28 and TRBJ2-7; 7 positions match TRBD1. The V segment lost 6 bases and the J segment 2 bases; nucleotides outside the gene matches: 10. From germline, CDR1 is MDHEN and CDR2 SYDVKM. This CDR3 comprises 15 residues. As DNA, the CDR3 is TGTGCCAGCAGGAGCAGCCGGGACAGACCCTACGAGCAGTACTTC. Translated: CASRSSRDRPYEQYF.

The chain combines TRBV10-2 with TRBJ1-1, with D perhaps matching TRBD1 (6 bases). The CDR3 sequence is 14 residues long. Germline values: CDR1 WSHSY, CDR2 SAAADI. The germline V and J ends were trimmed by 6 bases and 1 base, with 12 bases remaining between them. CDR3 sequence: CASSWDTANTEAFF. The DNA for the CDR3 is TGCGCCAGCAGCTGGGACACCGCGAACACTGAAGCTTTCTTT.

The genes are TRBV2 and TRBJ1-4; tentatively, D is TRBD1 (6 bases). This CDR3 is 14 amino acids long. The V end lost 1 base, the J end lost 13 bases, and 16 bases lay between the germline ends. Germline assignment: CDR1 SNHLY and CDR2 FYNNEI. CDR3 nucleotides: TGTGCCAGCAGTGAAGACGGAGGGGGGGTTGGACTGTTTTTT. The encoded protein is CASSEDGGGVGLFF.

The J gene is TRBJ2-1, the V gene TRBV5-1; 7 bases agree with TRBD1. Per germline, CDR1 SGHRS and CDR2 YFSETQ. This CDR3 is 14 amino acids long. The junction had 6 bases not matched to a gene; V was cut back by 7 bases and J by 2 bases. CDR3 DNA: TGCGCCAGCGCCCAGGGGGATACCTACAATGAGCAGTTCTTC. Protein: CASAQGDTYNEQFF.

The chain carries TRBV7-6 and TRBJ2-3, with D perhaps matching TRBD2 (6 bases). This CDR3 has 13 residues. Trimming left V 5 bases short and J 2 bases short, with 8 bases between. CDR1 and CDR2 (germline): SGHVS, FNYEAQ. CDR3 DNA: TGTGCCAGCAGCGGCGGGAACACAGATACGCAGTATTTT. Translation gives CASSGGNTDTQYF.

This clone was detected only once. V is TRBV30 and J is TRBJ2-7, with D maybe TRBD2 (6 bases). Looked up from germline, CDR1 is GTSNPN and CDR2 is SVGIG (reference sequence). The CDR3 consists of 12 residues. Trimming took off 2 bases at V and 5 bases at J, with 10 bases between the two ends. The CDR3 protein is CAWSNWGDEQYF. CDR3 in DNA: TGTGCCTGGAGTAACTGGGGGGACGAGCAGTACTTC.

V gene TRBV30 combines with J gene TRBJ2-7; possible D gene TRBD1, 7 bases. Trimming took 1 base from V and 7 from J, leaving 14 bases between them. This CDR3 has 13 amino acids. Germline V gene data show CDR1 as GTSNPN and CDR2 as SVGIG (reference sequence). CDR3 sequence reads: CAWSAGRGREQYF. CDR3 nucleotides: TGTGCCTGGAGTGCTGGCAGGGGGAGGGAGCAGTACTTC. Using reference TRBV30 and TRBJ2-7 for the parts outside the CDR3, the full variable domain is SQTIHQWPATLVQPVGSPLSLECTVEGTSNPNLYWYRQAAGRGLQLLFYSVGIGQISSEVPQNLSASRPQDRQFILSSKKLLLSDSGFYLCAWSAGRGREQYFGPGTRLTVT.

The chain employs TRBV25-1 and TRBJ1-1; D unresolved. Germline-derived CDR1 and CDR2 are MGHDK and SYGVNS. Trimming stripped 8 bases from V and 1 base from J, with 14 bases between. The CDR3 loop spans 14 amino acids. CDR3 nucleotides: TGTGCCAGCCCGAGGACGGACCAGAACACTGAAGCTTTCTTT. Its protein is CASPRTDQNTEAFF.

V and J are TRBV7-6 and TRBJ1-2; TRBD1 might be the D (6 bases). Per germline, CDR1 SGHVS and CDR2 FNYEAQ. The CDR3 sequence is 15 residues long. Trimming shortened V by 5 bases and J by 3 bases, and 16 bases separated the two germline ends. In DNA form, the CDR3 reads TGTGCCAGCAGCCCGCGACAGGCCGTTCACTATGGCTACACCTTC. Translation: CASSPRQAVHYGYTF.